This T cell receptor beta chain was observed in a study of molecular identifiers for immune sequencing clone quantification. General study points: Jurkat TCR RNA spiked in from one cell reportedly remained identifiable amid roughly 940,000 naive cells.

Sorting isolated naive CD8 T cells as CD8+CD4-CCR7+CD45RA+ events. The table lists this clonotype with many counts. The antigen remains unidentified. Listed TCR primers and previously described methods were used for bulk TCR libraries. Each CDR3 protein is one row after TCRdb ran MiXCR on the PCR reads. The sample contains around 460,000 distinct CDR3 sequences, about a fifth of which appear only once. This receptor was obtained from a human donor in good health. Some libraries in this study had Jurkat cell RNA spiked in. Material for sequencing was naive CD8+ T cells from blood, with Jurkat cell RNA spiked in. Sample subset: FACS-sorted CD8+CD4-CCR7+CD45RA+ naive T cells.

The CDR3 DNA reads TGTGCCAGCAGCCATCTTGGTCCGGGACAGGGCGATGAAAAACTGTTTTTT. Protein: CASSHLGPGQGDEKLFF. The chain joins TRBV7-9 to TRBJ1-4; 9 bases align to TRBD1. The CDR3 length is 17 residues. V lost 5 bases and J lost 6; bases outside the gene matches: 13. CDR1 SEHNR and CDR2 FQNEAQ come from the germline V gene (reference sequence).